This T cell receptor beta chain comes out of a study of CD8+ T cells in alopecia areata. Study background: Affected scalp percentage set treated patients' severity scores. General observations from the study: Tofacitinib significantly reduced both scalp clonality and expanded CD8+ clones among the top 100.

Reverse transcribed after extraction, RNA yielded cDNA as the sequencing template. Repertoires were generated with immunoSEQ multiplex PCR, while TCRdb's copy carries only in-frame clones and drops some. Among 150,000 or so clones listed, about 85% were seen once. This CDR3 region has 16 residues. Germline V gives CDR1 MGHRA, CDR2 YSYEKL. After removal of 4 bases from V and 6 bases from J, the junction contained 3 bases not matched to a gene. As for this clone: Its target is unknown.

Indicated treatment: oral pan-JAK inhibitor, 5-10 mg twice daily. The sample consisted of CD8+ T cells sorted from blood, taken at week 4, from a patient treated with tofacitinib. The TCR was taken from a human donor with alopecia areata. This chain connects TRBV4-1 to TRBJ2-2; 15 bases agree with TRBD2. The CDR3 protein is CASSPGLAGGPGELFF. CDR3 DNA sequence: TGCGCCAGCAGCCCGGGACTAGCGGGAGGTCCCGGGGAGCTGTTTTTT.